The 18 T cell receptor beta chains listed next were all sequenced from one sample in a study of PD-1 blockade in classical Hodgkin lymphoma. The time point here: cycle 4 day 1 (C4D1), after around six weeks of nivolumab. The patients all showed relapse after autologous stem cell transplantation, while their brentuximab vedotin exposure varied. Some clones are missing from TCRdb's copy, which holds only in-frame ones; the method was immunoSEQ multiplex PCR. Among 80,000 to 100,000 clones listed, about 92% were seen once. This sample comprised peripheral blood mononuclear cells (PBMCs), obtained before the fourth cycle of nivolumab. All receptors come from a human donor with classical Hodgkin lymphoma.

Notes on this clone: One end of the junction is discordant with germline, which a read error may explain. This chain uses TRBV6-1 with TRBJ1-1; no clear D gene. The germline V gene encodes CDR1 MNHNS and CDR2 SASEGT. This CDR3 has 8 amino acids. This CDR3 reads CASREAFF. Here the CDR3 DNA reads TGTGCCAGCAGGGAAGCTTTCTTT.

This sequence joins TRBV11-2 and TRBJ2-3; 8 bases match TRBD2. The CDR3 has 15 residues. The V and J ends lost 4 bases and 6 bases, in that order; junction bases with no gene match: 9. Germline values: CDR1 SGHAT, CDR2 FQNNGV. CDR3 coding DNA: TGTGCCAGCAGCTCACAGGGACTAGGAGGGGATACGCAGTATTTT. It encodes CASSSQGLGGDTQYF. The full variable domain, rest sourced from reference TRBV11-2 and TRBJ2-3, is EAGVAQSPRYKIIEKRQSVAFWCNPISGHATLYWYQQILGQGPKLLIQFQNNGVVDDSQLPKDRFSAERLKGVDSTLKIQPAKLEDSAVYLCASSSQGLGGDTQYFGPGTRLTVL.

V gene TRBV7-9 combines with J gene TRBJ2-5, with D maybe TRBD1 (5 bases). This CDR3 has 14 amino acids. V was trimmed by 8 bases and J by 5 bases, leaving 18 bases between them. Looked up from germline, CDR1 is SEHNR and CDR2 is FQNEAQ (reference sequence). The CDR3 nucleotides are TGTGCCAGCGCCTGGCAGGGCGGTTTGGAGACCCAGTACTTC. Its protein product is CASAWQGGLETQYF. Together with reference TRBV7-9 and TRBJ2-5, the CDR3 gives the full variable domain: DTGVSQNPRHKITKRGQNVTFRCDPISEHNRLYWYRQTLGQGPEFLTYFQNEAQLEKSRLLSDRFSAERPKGSFSTLEIQRTEQGDSAMYLCASAWQGGLETQYFGPGTRLLVL.

The chain links TRBV5-1 to TRBJ2-1, with D hard to call. Trimming removed 2 bases from V and 0 bases from J, with 18 bases in between. The CDR3 is made up of 18 amino acids. Looked up from germline, CDR1 is SGHRS and CDR2 is YFSETQ. The CDR3 DNA reads TGCGCCAGCAGCTTAAGTCCAGGTTTCAGGAGCTCCTACAATGAGCAGTTCTTC. This translates into CASSLSPGFRSSYNEQFF.

The chain employs TRBV5-1 and TRBJ2-7; D is unclear. Deletions cut 3 bases from V and 7 bases from J, with 14 bases between. This CDR3 has 13 amino acids. CDR1 and CDR2 from the germline V gene are SGHRS and YFSETQ. The CDR3, as DNA: TGCGCCAGCAGCTCGGATGTCCCCGATGAGCAGTACTTC. It codes for CASSSDVPDEQYF.

The V and J genes are TRBV11-1 and TRBJ2-2; possible D gene TRBD2, 5 bases. The CDR3 loop spans 14 amino acids. V lost 5 bases and J lost 1, with 8 bases in between. Germline values: CDR1 SGHAT, CDR2 FQDESV (reference sequence). The CDR3 DNA reads as TGTGCCAGCAGCCGCCGGGGGAACACCGGGGAGCTGTTTTTT. This gives the protein CASSRRGNTGELFF.

V gene TRBV11-2 combines with J gene TRBJ1-1; TRBD1 matches at 7 bases. Germline trimming cut 2 bases from V and 8 bases from J; bases unmatched to any gene: 11. There are 15 residues in the CDR3. Germline V lookup: CDR1 SGHAT, CDR2 FQNNGV. Here the CDR3 reads CASSLSGLLTGEAFF. The CDR3 DNA is TGTGCCAGCAGCTTATCAGGCCTCTTGACAGGGGAAGCTTTCTTT.

J is TRBJ2-1 and V is TRBV11-3; no firm D call. CDR1 and CDR2 (germline): SGHNT, YENEEA. V lost 6 bases and J lost 6, with 9 bases in between. The CDR3 has 12 residues. CDR3 region: CASSMGPNEQFF. The CDR3 DNA reads as TGTGCCAGCAGTATGGGCCCCAATGAGCAGTTCTTC.

This chain uses TRBV2 with TRBJ2-2; D call uncertain. Germline CDR1 is SNHLY and CDR2 is FYNNEI. The CDR3 covers 10 residues. V was trimmed by 8 bases and J by 4 bases, leaving 2 bases between them. CDR3 nucleotides: TGTGCCAGCGCCACCGGGGAGCTGTTTTTT. Its protein is CASATGELFF.

The chain combines TRBV19 with TRBJ2-1; 10 bases are shared with TRBD2. Germline V gene data show CDR1 as LNHDA and CDR2 as SQIVND (reference sequence). The CDR3 extends over 16 amino acids. V dropped 3 bases and J dropped 0; count of bases not matched to a gene: 2. CDR3 loop: CASSIKRGGSYNEQFF. As DNA, the CDR3 is TGTGCCAGTAGTATTAAGCGGGGGGGCTCCTACAATGAGCAGTTCTTC.

This chain joins TRBV9 and TRBJ2-4; D gene ambiguous. The germline V and J ends were trimmed by 4 bases and 1 base, with 12 bases remaining between them. CDR3 length: 15 amino acids. Germline values: CDR1 SGDLS, CDR2 YYNGEE. This CDR3 is CASSPDPLAKNIQYF. In DNA, the CDR3 is TGTGCCAGCAGCCCGGATCCCCTGGCCAAAAACATTCAGTACTTC.

This chain uses TRBV2 with TRBJ2-7; 7 nucleotides line up with TRBD1. The germline CDR1 and CDR2 sequences are SNHLY and FYNNEI. The CDR3 totals 15 residues. With V trimmed by 6 bases and J by 1 base, 9 bases remained unmatched. CDR3 protein: CASSLTGQESYEQYF. DNA for the CDR3: TGTGCCAGCAGCCTGACAGGGCAGGAGTCCTACGAGCAGTACTTC.

The V and J genes are TRBV5-1 and TRBJ2-1; the match to TRBD2 covers 12 bases. CDR3 size: 16 residues. Trimming took 3 bases from V and 6 from J; bases not matched to a gene: 7. CDR1 is SGHRS and CDR2 is YFSETQ in the germline V gene. CDR3 bases: TGCGCCAGCAGCTCGACGAAGGGACTAGCGGGCAATGAGCAGTTCTTC. Amino acids: CASSSTKGLAGNEQFF.

The rearrangement uses TRBV5-1 and TRBJ1-2; TRBD1 might be the D (6 bases). From germline, CDR1 is SGHRS and CDR2 YFSETQ. Between the trimmed V and J ends, which lost 1 base and 4 bases, there was a span of 8 bases. The CDR3 has 13 amino acids. CDR3 amino acids: CASSLTGSYGYTF. The CDR3 coding sequence is TGCGCCAGCAGCTTGACAGGGTCCTATGGCTACACCTTC.

In this sample, this clone turned up once. Other DNA variants within this sample encode the same CDR3. The chain uses TRBV20-1 and TRBJ2-5; D remains ambiguous. In germline, CDR1 is DFQATT, CDR2 SNEGSKA (reference sequence). This CDR3 region has 11 residues. Trimming took 5 bases from V and 5 from J, leaving 9 bases between them. The CDR3 DNA follows: TGCAGTGCTCGAACTGGGGAGACCCAGTACTTC. Amino acid sequence: CSARTGETQYF.

In DNA form, the CDR3 reads TGCAGCGTTACGACAGGGGAGACCCAGTACTTC. Protein sequence: CSVTTGETQYF. V is TRBV29-1 and J is TRBJ2-5; TRBD1 aligns across 7 bases. The CDR3 has 11 amino acids. With 5 bases clipped from V and 5 bases from J, the junction kept 2 bases outside the gene matches. Per the germline V gene, CDR1 is SQVTM and CDR2 is ANQGSEA.

The chain joins TRBV5-1 to TRBJ2-5; D uncertain. V dropped 2 bases and J dropped 4 bases, with 12 bases sitting between them. The CDR3 has 14 residues. Germline-derived CDR1 and CDR2 are SGHRS and YFSETQ. In DNA, the CDR3 is TGCGCCAGCAGCTTCCAGGCGGCAAGAGAGACCCAGTACTTC. It yields the protein CASSFQAARETQYF.

CDR3 nucleotides: TGTGCCTGGAGCATGGCGGGAAAACTGTTTTTT. As protein: CAWSMAGKLFF. V and J are TRBV30 and TRBJ1-4; D is unclear. This CDR3 has 11 amino acids. V was shortened by 3 bases and J by 10 bases, with 9 bases between the two germline ends. In germline, CDR1 is GTSNPN, CDR2 SVGIG (reference sequence).